Each of the 26 T cell receptor beta chains below was sequenced from the same sample in a study of T cell repertoires in aging, cancer and after chemotherapy. TRB rearrangements spanning V, D and J were amplified using mixed TRB-A/B primers. TCRdb passed the multiplex PCR reads through MiXCR, listing each CDR3 protein once. The sample lists some 6,100 distinct CDR3 sequences; around 29% were seen once. TCR beta rearrangements were amplified from peripheral blood genomic DNA. The sample comprised blood. These receptors all stem from a human donor with a blood cancer.

This clonotype is labeled medium-sized. The rearrangement links TRBV6-5 to TRBJ1-4; the D gene is possibly TRBD1 (5 bases). V gave up 0 bases and J gave up 6 bases, with 8 bases separating them. This CDR3 spans 14 amino acids. Germline CDR1 and CDR2: MNHEY and SVGAGI. The CDR3 region is CASSYSAGHEKLFF. DNA of the CDR3: TGTGCCAGCAGTTACTCAGCAGGGCATGAAAAACTGTTTTTT.

In DNA, the CDR3 is TGTGCCAGCACCCTCGGGACAAGCTCTGGGGCCAACGTCCTGACTTTC. It specifies CASTLGTSSGANVLTF. V and J are TRBV28 and TRBJ2-6; weak D call: TRBD1 (6 bases). The CDR3 totals 16 residues. CDR1 MDHEN and CDR2 SYDVKM come from the germline V gene. The V end lost 7 bases, the J end lost 0 bases, and 13 bases lay between the germline ends.

Here the CDR3 DNA reads TGTGCCACACAAGGAAGGACTAGCGCCGGGGAGCTGTTTTTT. It yields the protein CATQGRTSAGELFF. The rearrangement links TRBV6-2 or TRBV6-3 to TRBJ2-2, with 9 bases that match TRBD2. With 10 bases clipped from V and 6 bases from J, the junction kept 9 bases outside the gene matches. This CDR3 is 14 amino acids long. The germline V gene encodes CDR1 MNHEY and CDR2 SVGEGT.

This chain links TRBV30 with TRBJ2-1; D may be TRBD1 (6 bases). This CDR3 comprises 16 residues. CDR1 and CDR2 (germline): GTSNPN, SVGIG (reference sequence). Trimming stripped 4 bases from V and 1 base from J, with 17 bases between. CDR3 coding DNA: TGTGCCTGGACCCAGCCAGGGGAAACTTCCTACAATGAGCAGTTCTTC. This encodes CAWTQPGETSYNEQFF.

The V gene is TRBV6-2 or TRBV6-3, the J gene TRBJ1-5; perhaps TRBD1 as D (6 bases). From germline, CDR1 is MNHEY and CDR2 SVGEGT. The length of the CDR3 is 18 residues. V lost 6 bases and J lost 3, with 24 bases in between. The DNA of the CDR3 is TGTGCCAGCAGGACGAACTCCCTTAGGGCAGGGGCCAATCAGCCCCAGCATTTT. This sequence encodes CASRTNSLRAGANQPQHF.

V usage is TRBV20-1 and J usage is TRBJ2-1; D possibly corresponds to TRBD1 (8 bases). Trimming pared 3 bases from V and 7 bases from J, leaving 19 bases between. This CDR3 spans 15 amino acids. The germline gives CDR1 DFQATT, CDR2 SNEGSKA (reference sequence). The CDR3 here is CSARAGGGRYNEQFF. The CDR3 DNA is TGCAGTGCTAGGGCAGGGGGCGGGAGATATAATGAGCAGTTCTTC.

The J gene is TRBJ2-7, the V gene TRBV19; 8 nucleotides line up with TRBD1. V was clipped by 4 bases and J by 1 base; unmatched bases: 3. Germline loops: CDR1 LNHDA, CDR2 SQIVND (reference sequence). The CDR3 is 14 residues long. CDR3 sequence (DNA): TGTGCCAGTAGTAATGGACAGGGATCCTACGAGCAGTACTTC. Translated, it gives CASSNGQGSYEQYF.

V usage is TRBV4-3 and J usage is TRBJ1-2; unclear D gene. CDR1 and CDR2 (germline): LGHNA, YSLEER. Trimming removed 0 bases from V and 3 bases from J, with 14 bases in between. The CDR3 is 16 residues long. The CDR3 coding sequence is TGCGCCAGCAGCCAAGATAATTATGGGTGGGACTATGGCTACACCTTC. Its translation: CASSQDNYGWDYGYTF.

This clonotype has a handful of counts. V is TRBV15 and J is TRBJ2-2; 7 nucleotides align to TRBD1. The CDR3 spans 15 residues. The trim removed 1 base at V and 6 bases at J, leaving 5 bases unmatched. Germline CDR1 reads LNHNV; CDR2 reads YYDKDF (reference sequence). The chain's CDR3 is CATSRGQGVSGELFF. The CDR3 nucleotides read TGTGCCACCAGCAGAGGGCAGGGGGTGTCCGGGGAGCTGTTTTTT.

This clonotype occurred a few times. The rearrangement links TRBV6-2 or TRBV6-3 to TRBJ2-2; D is possibly TRBD2 (5 bases). With 5 bases removed from V and 9 bases from J, the gap between germline ends came to 10 bases. Germline V gene lookup returns CDR1 MNHEY and CDR2 SVGEGT. The CDR3 covers 12 residues. CDR3 loop: CASSRGFRELFF. The CDR3 region has the DNA TGTGCCAGCAGTAGAGGGTTTCGGGAGCTGTTTTTT.

The V and J genes are TRBV7-2 and TRBJ1-3; no clear D gene. This CDR3 has 12 residues. V was pared by 3 bases and J by 5 bases, with 5 bases between. Germline values: CDR1 SGHTA, CDR2 FQGNSA. The CDR3 nucleotides read TGTGCCAGCAGCTTGGGCAGAAACACCATATATTTT. Translated: CASSLGRNTIYF.

There are a few counts of this clonotype. The rearrangement uses TRBV6-5 and TRBJ2-7; D not resolved. The germline V gene has CDR1 MNHEY and CDR2 SVGAGI. The V end was cut by 5 bases, the J end by 3 bases, with 11 bases between. The CDR3 extends over 13 amino acids. CDR3 coding DNA: TGTGCCAGCAGTGAACAACCAAACTACGAGCAGTACTTC. Its translation: CASSEQPNYEQYF.

Only a few counts were recorded for this clonotype. The chain has TRBV14 and TRBJ2-1; 7 positions agree with TRBD2. The CDR3 loop spans 15 amino acids. V was pared by 4 bases and J by 4 bases, with 7 bases of the junction left unmatched. The germline V gene encodes CDR1 SGHDN and CDR2 FVKESK. CDR3 sequence reads: CASSPGAGDYNEQFF. CDR3 bases: TGTGCCAGCAGCCCTGGGGCGGGAGATTACAATGAGCAGTTCTTC.

This chain uses TRBV13 with TRBJ2-7; D uncertain. Germline V CDR1 and CDR2: PRHDT, FYEKMQ (reference sequence). The CDR3 runs to 16 residues. The germline V and J ends were trimmed by 1 base and 2 bases, with 15 bases remaining between them. DNA for the CDR3: TGTGCCAGCAGCTTAGCGGCCGGGTGGGTAACCTACGAGCAGTACTTC. It specifies CASSLAAGWVTYEQYF.

V usage is TRBV11-1 and J usage is TRBJ2-4, with D tentatively TRBD1 or TRBD2 (7 bases each). CDR3 length: 14 amino acids. In germline, CDR1 is SGHAT, CDR2 FQDESV (reference sequence). Trimming left V 3 bases short and J 7 bases short, with 13 bases between. This CDR3 reads CASSFRGGRNIQYF. The CDR3, as DNA: TGTGCCAGCAGCTTCAGGGGGGGTAGGAACATTCAGTACTTC. The full variable domain, with the rest looked up from reference TRBV11-1 and TRBJ2-4, is EAEVAQSPRYKITEKSQAVAFWCDPISGHATLYWYRQILGQGPELLVQFQDESVVDDSQLPKDRFSAERLKGVDSTLKIQPAELGDSAMYLCASSFRGGRNIQYFGAGTRLSVL.

Concerning this clonotype: The junction shows a germline mismatch at one end, possibly a read error. This rearrangement joins TRBV6-5 to TRBJ1-6; 8 positions match TRBD1. CDR3 length: 16 amino acids. From germline, CDR1 is MNHEY and CDR2 SVGAGI. CDR3: CASSLGGQGYNLPLHF. The CDR3 nucleotides read TGTGCCAGCAGCCTTGGTGGACAGGGATATAATTTACCCCTCCACTTT.

Concerning this clonotype itself: The junction differs from germline at one of its ends, possibly a read error. The rearrangement links TRBV27 to TRBJ1-2; D not certain. The CDR3 totals 16 residues. Germline V gene lookup returns CDR1 MNHEY and CDR2 SMNVEV (reference sequence). The CDR3 sequence: CASSFLGGRNIYAYTF. CDR3 nucleotides: TGTGCCAGCAGTTTCCTCGGAGGACGGAATATCTATGCCTACACCTTC.

This clonotype was observed a handful of times. CDR3 DNA: TGTGCCAGCAGACCGGGACAGGGGGGGACCCAGTACTTC. Its protein product is CASRPGQGGTQYF. V gene TRBV6-6 combines with J gene TRBJ2-5; 11 bases are shared with TRBD1. Germline V gives CDR1 MNHNY, CDR2 SVGAGI (reference sequence). V was clipped by 6 bases and J by 7 bases; unmatched bases: 4. The CDR3 totals 13 residues.

The chain employs TRBV13 and TRBJ2-3, with D uncertain. The germline gives CDR1 PRHDT, CDR2 FYEKMQ (reference sequence). V dropped 2 bases and J dropped 5 bases, with 8 bases sitting between them. The CDR3 spans 13 residues. CDR3 in DNA: TGTGCCAGCAGCTTAAAGAGAGGAGATACGCAGTATTTT. Translated, it gives CASSLKRGDTQYF.

The gene calls are TRBV6-6 and TRBJ2-7; the D gene is possibly TRBD2 (6 bases). The CDR3 extends over 15 amino acids. With 0 bases removed from V and 4 bases from J, the gap between germline ends came to 13 bases. The germline V gene has CDR1 MNHNY and CDR2 SVGAGI (reference sequence). In DNA form, the CDR3 reads TGTGCCAGCAGTTACTCGGGCGGGATCGGATACGAGCAGTACTTC. Protein: CASSYSGGIGYEQYF.

As for this clonotype: At one boundary the junction diverges from the germline segment, which might be a read error. The chain employs TRBV7-2 and TRBJ2-2; the match to TRBD1 covers 9 bases. CDR3 length: 16 amino acids. In germline, CDR1 is SGHTA, CDR2 FQGNSA. The CDR3 region has the DNA TGTGCTAGCAGCTTGGGACAGGGCTTGGGCACCGGGGAGCTGTTTTTT. This sequence encodes CASSLGQGLGTGELFF.

This sequence joins TRBV5-4 and TRBJ2-6, with 8 bases identical to TRBD1. The CDR3 has 16 residues. CDR1 and CDR2 from the germline V gene are SGHNT and YYREEE (reference sequence). The V and J ends lost 4 bases and 5 bases, in that order; junction bases with no gene match: 8. The chain's CDR3 is CASSRTGLTRANVLTF. DNA for the CDR3: TGTGCCAGCAGCCGGACAGGGCTAACTCGGGCCAACGTCCTGACTTTC.

The chain combines TRBV5-1 with TRBJ2-1; 7 nucleotides agree with TRBD1. The germline V gene has CDR1 SGHRS and CDR2 YFSETQ. The CDR3 is 14 amino acids. Germline trimming cut 0 bases from V and 14 bases from J; bases unmatched to any gene: 11. DNA for the CDR3: TGCGCCAGCAGCTTGGGGTTGGCCGGACAGGACGAGTTCTTC. Encoded protein: CASSLGLAGQDEFF. The full variable domain, completed using reference TRBV5-1 and TRBJ2-1, is KAGVTQTPRYLIKTRGQQVTLSCSPISGHRSVSWYQQTPGQGLQFLFEYFSETQRNKGNFPGRFSGRQFSNSRSEMNVSTLELGDSALYLCASSLGLAGQDEFFGPGTRLTVL.

The chain joins TRBV18 to TRBJ2-1; tentative D call: TRBD2 (5 bases). Per germline, CDR1 KGHSH and CDR2 LQKENI. The V gene lost 3 bases and the J gene lost 9 bases, with 18 bases spanning the gap. This CDR3 spans 15 amino acids. The CDR3 DNA sequence: TGTGCCAGCTCACCGCAGCGCCACAAGGCGGGTGAGCAGTTCTTC. It encodes CASSPQRHKAGEQFF. Full variable domain (missing parts from reference TRBV18 and TRBJ2-1): NAGVMQNPRHLVRRRGQEARLRCSPMKGHSHVYWYRQLPEEGLKFMVYLQKENIIDESGMPKERFSAEFPKEGPSILRIQQVVRGDSAAYFCASSPQRHKAGEQFFGPGTRLTVL.

Sample share makes this clonotype medium-sized (0.01 to 0.1%). The chain recombines TRBV10-3 with TRBJ1-3, with D uncertain. This CDR3 has 14 amino acids. Trimming shortened V by 7 bases and J by 2 bases, and 12 bases separated the two germline ends. Germline CDR1 and CDR2: ENHRY and SYGVKD. CDR3 nucleotides: TGTGCCATCACAGGCGGCGCTCCTGGAAACACCATATATTTT. It yields the protein CAITGGAPGNTIYF.

By share, this clonotype ranks as medium-sized (0.01 to 0.1%). The chain recombines TRBV15 with TRBJ2-1; 12 bases agree with TRBD1. The germline gives CDR1 LNHNV, CDR2 YYDKDF (reference sequence). The CDR3 consists of 12 residues. V was pared by 8 bases and J by 10 bases, with 3 bases of the junction left unmatched. The CDR3 here is CATGTGGWEQFF. CDR3 DNA: TGTGCCACCGGGACAGGGGGCTGGGAGCAGTTCTTC.